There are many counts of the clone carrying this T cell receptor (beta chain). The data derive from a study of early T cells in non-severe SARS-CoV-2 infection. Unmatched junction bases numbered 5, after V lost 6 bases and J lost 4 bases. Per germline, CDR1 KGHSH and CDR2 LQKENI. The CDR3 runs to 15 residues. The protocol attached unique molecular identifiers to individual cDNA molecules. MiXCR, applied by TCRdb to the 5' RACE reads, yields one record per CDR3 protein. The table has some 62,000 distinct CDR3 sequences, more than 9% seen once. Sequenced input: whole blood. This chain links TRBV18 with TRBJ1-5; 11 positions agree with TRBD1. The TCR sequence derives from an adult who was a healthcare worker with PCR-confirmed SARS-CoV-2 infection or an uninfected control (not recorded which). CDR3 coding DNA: TGTGCCAGCTCCCCCGGACAGGGGGCAAATCAGCCCCAGCATTTT. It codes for CASSPGQGANQPQHF.